The present entry profiles one TCR beta chain with its context. The antigen is not known. The PCR was carried out with 60 Vbeta primers and 13 Jbeta primers. Assay: immunoSEQ multiplex PCR; the TCRdb copy retains only in-frame clones and omits some. This repertoire shows roughly 100,000 clones, approximately 9% found once; its top ten account for 5% to 5.5%. This sample was included in a study of cytomegalovirus exposure and HLA in healthy donors. Broader study findings: With later analysis, a missense DCLRE1C variant became linked to TCR beta V- and J-gene trimming. One later analysis reportedly identified an Asian-associated ancestry cluster that showed fewer N-insertions than the approximately 700-donor mean.

Germline values: CDR1 MDHEN, CDR2 SYDVKM. CDR3 length: 15 residues. Trimming cost V 5 bases and J 2 bases; bases outside gene matches: 9. Material: PBMCs. This TCR was recovered from a man aged 50 or older in good health and CMV-seropositive. This sequence joins TRBV28 and TRBJ2-7, with TRBD1 matching over 7 bases. The CDR3 is CASSLTTGLAYEQYF. The CDR3 nucleotides are TGTGCCAGCAGTCTGACGACAGGGCTGGCCTACGAGCAGTACTTC.